This T cell receptor beta chain was recovered during a study of a mutant IDH1 vaccine in newly diagnosed glioma. Study details: Patients under treatment included about 62% males and 37.5% females and had a mean age of approximately 44 years.

Comment on this clone: What it binds is unknown.

Time point specified: week 47, end of study. Vaccine doses each comprised 300 ug of mutant IDH1 20-mer peptide, with topical imiquimod. The method was immunoSEQ multiplex PCR; TCRdb's version includes in-frame clones alone and lacks a portion of them. The table records about 40,000 clones, approximately 82% of them present only once. The clonotype comes from a man aged 18 to 29 with glioma. Some clones in this sample may be carry-over from other donors' samples. The sequenced sample was PBMCs, obtained from a glioma patient whose treatment included an IDH1 peptide vaccine.

The CDR3 region has the DNA TGTGCCACCAGCCACCTATGGACAAGCATAGATCAAAAACTGTTTTTT. As protein: CATSHLWTSIDQKLFF. The chain is built from TRBV15 and TRBJ1-4; D is possibly TRBD1 (5 bases). This CDR3 spans 16 amino acids. CDR1 is LNHNV, CDR2 YYDKDF, per germline (reference sequence). The germline V and J ends were trimmed by 5 bases and 9 bases, with 22 bases remaining between them.